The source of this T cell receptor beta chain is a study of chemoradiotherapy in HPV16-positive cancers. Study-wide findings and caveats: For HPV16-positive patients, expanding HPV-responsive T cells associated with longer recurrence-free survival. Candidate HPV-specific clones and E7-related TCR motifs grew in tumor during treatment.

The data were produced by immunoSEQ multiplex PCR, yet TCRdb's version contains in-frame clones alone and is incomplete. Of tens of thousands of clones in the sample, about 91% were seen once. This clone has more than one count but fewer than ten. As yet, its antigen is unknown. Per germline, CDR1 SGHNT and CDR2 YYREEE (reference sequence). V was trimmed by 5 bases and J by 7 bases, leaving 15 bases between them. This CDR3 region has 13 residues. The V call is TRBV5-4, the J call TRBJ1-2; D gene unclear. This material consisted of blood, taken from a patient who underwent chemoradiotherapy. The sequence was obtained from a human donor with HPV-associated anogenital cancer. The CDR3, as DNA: TGTGCCAGCAGTGGGTCTAAGGGTAGTGGCTACACCTTC. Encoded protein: CASSGSKGSGYTF.